Below are 28 T cell receptor beta chains sequenced from a single sample in a study of sequential checkpoint blockade in melanoma. Treatment specified: randomized to nivolumab then ipilimumab (arm A) or the reverse (arm B). Assay used: immunoSEQ multiplex PCR; TCRdb lists only in-frame clones, some missing. The sample gives 15,000 to 25,000 clones, 75% to 85% of which show up once; just over 50% is in the top ten. The sample was CD8+ T cells sorted from blood (inferred from file names), taken from a patient given nivolumab and ipilimumab in sequence. The receptors were gathered from a human donor with melanoma.

Comment on this clone: Within the sample, other DNA sequences also encode this same CDR3. The rearrangement links TRBV4-1 to TRBJ2-7, with 9 bases fitting TRBD1. V lost 2 bases and J lost 2; bases outside the gene matches: 4. Germline values: CDR1 MGHRA, CDR2 YSYEKL. The CDR3 has 15 amino acids. CDR3 nucleotides: TGCGCCAGCAGCCAACTGGACAGGGGTACCTACGAGCAGTACTTC. It encodes CASSQLDRGTYEQYF.

The chain couples TRBV7-6 to TRBJ2-2; 8 nucleotides agree with TRBD1. Germline lookup yields CDR1 SGHVS and CDR2 FNYEAQ. Germline trimming cut 5 bases from V and 4 bases from J; bases unmatched to any gene: 9. This CDR3 is 16 amino acids long. As DNA, the CDR3 is TGTGCCAGCAGCCGTGGGTCGACAGGGGCCACCGGGGAGCTGTTTTTT. Protein product: CASSRGSTGATGELFF.

This chain links TRBV12-5 with TRBJ2-7; tentative D call: TRBD2 (7 bases). Per the germline V gene, CDR1 is LGHNT and CDR2 is FRNRAP. The CDR3 is 18 amino acids. Trimming shortened V by 6 bases and J by 1 base, and 25 bases separated the two germline ends. The chain's CDR3 is CASGLPRGGGALSYEQYF. The CDR3 nucleotides read TGTGCTAGTGGGCTTCCGAGGGGAGGGGGGGCACTATCCTACGAGCAGTACTTC.

The chain employs TRBV10-1 and TRBJ1-6; D uncertain. CDR1 WNHNN and CDR2 SYGVQD come from the germline V gene (reference sequence). Trimming left V 7 bases short and J 7 bases short, with 11 bases between. The CDR3 loop spans 13 amino acids. The CDR3 sequence is CASKEEGNSPLHF. CDR3 coding DNA: TGCGCCAGCAAAGAGGAGGGAAATTCACCCCTCCACTTT.

This chain joins TRBV4-1 and TRBJ2-5; 7 nucleotides line up with TRBD1. V trimming: 0 bases; J trimming: 4 bases; junction bases outside the gene matches: 2. Germline V gene sequence: CDR1 MGHRA, CDR2 YSYEKL. There are 14 residues in the CDR3. This CDR3 reads CASSQEQGPETQYF. CDR3 DNA: TGCGCCAGCAGCCAAGAACAGGGGCCAGAGACCCAGTACTTC.

The chain has TRBV28 and TRBJ2-7; 9 nucleotides line up with TRBD2. The CDR3 runs 16 residues. V lost 5 bases, J lost 4 bases, and 12 bases stayed unmatched. Per germline, CDR1 MDHEN and CDR2 SYDVKM. The CDR3 here is CASSRGRGGFVYEQYF. The CDR3, as DNA: TGTGCCAGCAGTAGAGGGCGGGGGGGCTTTGTGTACGAGCAGTACTTC.

The rearrangement links TRBV7-2 to TRBJ1-1; 7 bases agree with TRBD1. The trim removed 3 bases at V and 1 base at J, leaving 5 bases unmatched. CDR1 is SGHTA, CDR2 FQGNSA, per germline. The CDR3 is made up of 15 amino acids. The CDR3 spells CASSFDRVGNTEAFF. Here the CDR3 DNA reads TGTGCCAGCAGCTTCGACAGGGTCGGGAACACTGAAGCTTTCTTT.

J is TRBJ2-3 and V is TRBV6-5; TRBD2 matches 8 bases. Germline values: CDR1 MNHEY, CDR2 SVGAGI. J gave up 14 bases and V 3 bases, and 7 bases lay outside the gene matches. This CDR3 has 12 residues. The CDR3 sequence is CASSYGGGGWYF. The DNA for the CDR3 is TGTGCCAGCAGTTATGGGGGCGGGGGGTGGTATTTT.

This sequence joins TRBV9 and TRBJ2-2; 7 bases line up with TRBD1. V trimming: 3 bases; J trimming: 3 bases; junction bases outside the gene matches: 8. The CDR3 extends over 16 amino acids. Germline loops: CDR1 SGDLS, CDR2 YYNGEE. The CDR3 loop reads CASSAQTGIDTGELFF. CDR3 DNA: TGTGCCAGCAGCGCCCAGACAGGGATCGACACCGGGGAGCTGTTTTTT.

V and J are TRBV27 and TRBJ2-1; TRBD1 aligns across 9 bases. Germline V CDR1 and CDR2: MNHEY, SMNVEV (reference sequence). There are 15 residues in the CDR3. The V segment lost 7 bases and the J segment 6 bases; nucleotides outside the gene matches: 10. In nucleotides, the CDR3 is TGTGCCAGCATCGATACTCACAGGGGGCCCAATGAGCAGTTCTTC. Translated, it gives CASIDTHRGPNEQFF.

The chain has TRBV4-3 and TRBJ1-4; D is undetermined. V was shortened by 2 bases and J by 5 bases, with 9 bases between the two germline ends. The CDR3 is made up of 14 amino acids. The germline gives CDR1 LGHNA, CDR2 YSLEER. In nucleotides, the CDR3 is TGCGCCAGCAGCCAATTTGGGCTAAATGAAAAACTGTTTTTT. This gives the protein CASSQFGLNEKLFF.

This chain joins TRBV5-1 and TRBJ1-3; 10 bases map to TRBD1. CDR1 is SGHRS, CDR2 YFSETQ, per germline. The CDR3 is 15 residues long. V lost 4 bases and J lost 8; bases outside the gene matches: 9. The DNA of the CDR3 is TGCGCCAGCAGCAGAGGGACAGGGGTGGTAGACACCATATATTTT. It encodes CASSRGTGVVDTIYF.

This clone showed up just a few times. The chain employs TRBV9 and TRBJ2-1, with 8 bases matching TRBD2. This CDR3 has 15 amino acids. V lost 4 bases and J lost 2; bases outside the gene matches: 5. Looked up from germline, CDR1 is SGDLS and CDR2 is YYNGEE. DNA of the CDR3: TGTGCCAGCAGCCCTGACGGGGGGGCCTACAATGAGCAGTTCTTC. It codes for CASSPDGGAYNEQFF.

V gene TRBV6-6 combines with J gene TRBJ2-7; D may be TRBD1 (5 bases). CDR1 MNHNY and CDR2 SVGAGI come from the germline V gene (reference sequence). V lost 7 bases, J lost 0 bases, and 13 bases lay in between. The CDR3 length is 14 residues. CDR3 bases: TGTGCCAGCACAGTGCAGGGAAGCTCCTACGAGCAGTACTTC. It yields the protein CASTVQGSSYEQYF.

The J gene is TRBJ1-1, the V gene TRBV29-1; the D is unclear. Germline CDR1 SQVTM, CDR2 ANQGSEA. CDR3 length equals 11 residues. V was clipped by 5 bases and J by 7 bases, with 11 bases between them. CDR3 DNA: TGCAGCGTTCCGGAGGGTGGTGAAGCTTTCTTT. It yields the protein CSVPEGGEAFF.

The genes are TRBV27 and TRBJ2-5, with 11 nucleotides matching TRBD2. Germline V gene sequence: CDR1 MNHEY, CDR2 SMNVEV (reference sequence). V trimming: 2 bases; J trimming: 4 bases; junction bases outside the gene matches: 3. The CDR3 runs 15 residues. CDR3 bases: TGTGCCAGCAGTTTACTAGCGGGGGGTAGAGAGACCCAGTACTTC. Protein product: CASSLLAGGRETQYF.

The chain employs TRBV29-1 and TRBJ1-2; 7 bases line up with TRBD1. The V gene end was trimmed by 7 bases and the J gene end by 5 bases; junction bases not matched to a gene: 7. Per the germline V gene, CDR1 is SQVTM and CDR2 is ANQGSEA. This CDR3 spans 12 amino acids. This chain's CDR3 is CSAGTVMYGYTF. The DNA of the CDR3 is TGCAGCGCGGGGACAGTCATGTATGGCTACACCTTC.

The chain combines TRBV4-2 with TRBJ2-7; D is perhaps TRBD1 (5 bases). This CDR3 region has 16 residues. The germline V gene has CDR1 LGHNA and CDR2 YNFKEQ. Trimming shortened V by 0 bases and J by 2 bases, and 14 bases separated the two germline ends. In DNA, the CDR3 is TGTGCCAGCAGCCAAGAGGGGCTTGGCGGAGCCTACGAGCAGTACTTC. Protein sequence: CASSQEGLGGAYEQYF.

The CDR3 loop is CASSVKRGRNEKLFF. The CDR3 nucleotides read TGTGCCAGCAGCGTAAAAAGGGGAAGGAATGAAAAACTGTTTTTT. This chain links TRBV9 with TRBJ1-4, with D possibly matching TRBD1 (5 bases). Between the trimmed V and J ends, which lost 1 base and 5 bases, there was a span of 12 bases. This CDR3 region has 15 residues. Germline lookup yields CDR1 SGDLS and CDR2 YYNGEE.

The chain is built from TRBV6-5 and TRBJ1-5, with no clear D. Trimming removed 7 bases from V and 3 bases from J, with 13 bases in between. Germline CDR1 reads MNHEY; CDR2 reads SVGAGI. The CDR3 length is 14 residues. CDR3 region: CASMDSTYNQPQHF. CDR3 coding DNA: TGTGCCAGCATGGACTCCACCTACAATCAGCCCCAGCATTTT.

This clone was seen a single time. The chain carries TRBV7-6 and TRBJ1-1; TRBD1 is a possible D gene (6 bases). V was pared by 4 bases and J by 6 bases, with 12 bases between. The V gene's germline CDR1 is SGHVS and CDR2 FNYEAQ. The CDR3 loop spans 13 amino acids. The CDR3 DNA follows: TGTGCCAGCAGCTCACAGGGCCGCCCTGAAGCTTTCTTT. This sequence encodes CASSSQGRPEAFF.

The rearrangement joins TRBV11-2 to TRBJ2-7, with 7 nucleotides matching TRBD1. In germline, CDR1 is SGHAT, CDR2 FQNNGV. The CDR3 has 13 residues. Trimming removed 7 bases from V and 5 bases from J; junction bases left unmatched: 8. The CDR3 spells CASTQGGLHEQYF. The CDR3 coding sequence is TGTGCCAGCACCCAAGGGGGCCTCCACGAGCAGTACTTC.

This clone was observed a single time. This sequence joins TRBV15 and TRBJ2-1; 9 bases align to TRBD1. This CDR3 comprises 15 residues. The V and J ends lost 4 bases and 0 bases, in that order; junction bases with no gene match: 1. CDR1 is LNHNV and CDR2 is YYDKDF in the germline V gene (reference sequence). The CDR3 loop is CATSTDRGSYNEQFF. In nucleotides, the CDR3 is TGTGCCACCAGCACGGACAGGGGCTCCTACAATGAGCAGTTCTTC.

This clone showed up just a few times. CDR3 sequence: CASSQDGHGYEQYF. In DNA form, the CDR3 reads TGCGCCAGCAGCCAAGATGGACATGGCTACGAGCAGTACTTC. The rearrangement links TRBV4-1 to TRBJ2-7; D perhaps matches TRBD1 (5 bases). Per germline, CDR1 MGHRA and CDR2 YSYEKL. This CDR3 is built from 14 residues. The ends were cut back, 0 bases at V and 3 bases at J, with 9 bases in the middle.

The V and J genes are TRBV28 and TRBJ1-2; D unresolved. Germline assignment: CDR1 MDHEN and CDR2 SYDVKM. The V gene lost 3 bases and the J gene lost 6 bases, with 11 bases spanning the gap. This CDR3 comprises 13 residues. In DNA, the CDR3 is TGTGCCAGCAGTTTTCGCCTAGGCGATGGCTACACCTTC. Translating gives CASSFRLGDGYTF.

V usage is TRBV5-1 and J usage is TRBJ2-7; 13 bases are a match to TRBD2. Germline lookup yields CDR1 SGHRS and CDR2 YFSETQ. The CDR3 consists of 17 residues. Germline trimming cut 1 base from V and 0 bases from J; bases unmatched to any gene: 4. Here the CDR3 reads CASSLRGLAGTSYEQYF. CDR3 sequence (DNA): TGCGCCAGCAGCTTGAGGGGACTAGCGGGGACCTCCTACGAGCAGTACTTC.

This rearrangement joins TRBV7-9 to TRBJ2-7, with a tentative D call TRBD2 (6 bases). The length of the CDR3 is 14 residues. Germline V lookup: CDR1 SEHNR, CDR2 FQNEAQ (reference sequence). V was trimmed by 1 base and J by 3 bases, leaving 10 bases between them. The CDR3 sequence is CASSLVGGFYEQYF. The DNA for the CDR3 is TGTGCCAGCAGCTTAGTTGGGGGGTTCTACGAGCAGTACTTC.

This clone turned up a few times. The V call is TRBV13, the J call TRBJ2-3; D remains unclear. Germline assignment: CDR1 PRHDT and CDR2 FYEKMQ (reference sequence). V gave up 5 bases and J gave up 0 bases, with 9 bases separating them. This CDR3 region has 14 residues. The CDR3 loop reads CASSKTLSTDTQYF. In DNA, the CDR3 is TGTGCCAGCAGCAAGACTCTAAGCACAGATACGCAGTATTTT.